Listed here are 24 T cell receptor beta chains from one sample, sequenced in a study of T-cell memory formation after mild COVID-19. One entry per CDR3 protein results from TCRdb running MiXCR on the 5' RACE reads. The data show more than 400,000 distinct CDR3 sequences, roughly 18% seen once. Sequencing was carried out using PBMCs or a T cell subset sorted from them (not recorded which). These receptor sequences come from an adult woman who had mild COVID-19 (a few samples of this study predate the infection). Cell type and time point are not known.

About this clonotype: One end of the junction fails to match germline, which may point to a read error. The chain carries TRBV6-6 and TRBJ1-2; 10 bases are shared with TRBD1. The CDR3 contains 13 residues. Germline CDR1 reads MNHNY; CDR2 reads SVGAGI (reference sequence). CDR3 nucleotides: TGTGCCTGCAGACAGGGGGCATCGGGGGGCTACACCTTC. Amino acids: CACRQGASGGYTF.

This clonotype occurred a few times. The chain is built from TRBV12-3 or TRBV12-4 and TRBJ1-1; D is perhaps TRBD1 (6 bases). The CDR3 extends over 13 amino acids. The germline V and J ends were trimmed by 6 bases and 1 base, with 9 bases remaining between them. This chain's CDR3 is CASRGAKNTEAFF. The DNA for the CDR3 is TGTGCCAGCAGGGGGGCAAAGAACACTGAAGCTTTCTTT.

This clonotype was seen a few times. The gene calls are TRBV6-5 and TRBJ2-1; no reliable D call. The CDR3 spans 14 residues. V dropped 0 bases and J dropped 6 bases, with 9 bases sitting between them. Germline V gene sequence: CDR1 MNHEY, CDR2 SVGAGI. The CDR3 loop reads CASSYSIGFNEQFF. Written as DNA, the CDR3 is TGTGCCAGCAGTTACTCGATTGGGTTCAATGAGCAGTTCTTC.

Only a few counts were recorded for this clonotype. CDR3 residues: CASSFAPGQGPNEQFF. In nucleotides, the CDR3 is TGTGCCAGCAGCTTTGCCCCGGGACAGGGCCCCAATGAGCAGTTCTTC. This rearrangement joins TRBV7-6 to TRBJ2-1, with 9 bases identical to TRBD1. CDR1 is SGHVS and CDR2 is FNYEAQ in the germline V gene. This CDR3 has 16 amino acids. J gave up 6 bases and V 3 bases, and 9 bases lay outside the gene matches.

The CDR3 is CSARDPGLAGVPEQFF. The CDR3 DNA reads as TGCAGTGCTAGAGATCCGGGACTAGCGGGAGTTCCTGAGCAGTTCTTC. The chain recombines TRBV20-1 with TRBJ2-1; 14 nucleotides align to TRBD2. Germline trimming cut 0 bases from V and 9 bases from J; bases unmatched to any gene: 7. Germline V gene lookup returns CDR1 DFQATT and CDR2 SNEGSKA (reference sequence). There are 16 residues in the CDR3.

This clonotype was observed a handful of times. The chain uses TRBV30 and TRBJ2-1, with 7 nucleotides matching TRBD1. CDR3 size: 16 residues. V dropped 1 base and J dropped 3; count of bases not matched to a gene: 9. Germline CDR1 GTSNPN, CDR2 SVGIG (reference sequence). In nucleotides, the CDR3 is TGTGCCTGGAGTGGGGGTGGCGACAGGGACTACAATGAGCAGTTCTTC. Protein: CAWSGGGDRDYNEQFF.

The chain carries TRBV3-1 and TRBJ2-5; D could derive from TRBD1 or TRBD2 (6 bases each). Trimming pared 0 bases from V and 2 bases from J, leaving 16 bases between. The CDR3 is 17 residues long. Germline CDR1 reads LGHDT; CDR2 reads YNNKEL (reference sequence). CDR3 nucleotide sequence: TGTGCCAGCAGCCAAGATGGGGACTGGGGGGCTCAAGAGACCCAGTACTTC. Translating gives CASSQDGDWGAQETQYF.

The V gene is TRBV20-1, the J gene TRBJ1-5; no clear D gene. Trimming took off 1 base at V and 6 bases at J, with 13 bases between the two ends. The CDR3 extends over 14 amino acids. Germline CDR1 is DFQATT and CDR2 is SNEGSKA (reference sequence). CDR3 sequence reads: CSARVAERRQPQHF. CDR3 nucleotide sequence: TGCAGTGCTAGAGTGGCGGAACGGCGTCAGCCCCAGCATTTT.

This clonotype was picked up many times. The junction departs from the called germline gene at one end, perhaps through a read error. The chain combines TRBV12-3 or TRBV12-4 with TRBJ2-7; the match to TRBD2 covers 9 bases. CDR3 size: 13 residues. This chain's CDR3 is CASSLAGAREQYF. The CDR3 bases are TGTGCCAGCAGCTTAGCGGGAGCTCGCGAGCAGTACTTC.

This chain connects TRBV28 to TRBJ2-7, with 7 bases that match TRBD2. This CDR3 has 15 amino acids. Trimming took 2 bases from V and 4 from J; bases not matched to a gene: 8. Germline values: CDR1 MDHEN, CDR2 SYDVKM. CDR3 residues: CASSLPLGGKYEQYF. CDR3 bases: TGTGCCAGCAGTTTACCCTTGGGGGGGAAGTACGAGCAGTACTTC.

In this sample, this clonotype turned up a few times. V is TRBV7-9 and J is TRBJ2-7; D may be TRBD2 (6 bases). The germline V and J ends were trimmed by 1 base and 0 bases, with 13 bases remaining between them. CDR1 is SEHNR and CDR2 is FQNEAQ in the germline V gene (reference sequence). The CDR3 is 16 residues long. CDR3 coding DNA: TGTGCCAGCAGCTTAGAGGAGGGTGTTTACTCCTACGAGCAGTACTTC. Protein product: CASSLEEGVYSYEQYF.

In its sample, this clonotype was seen a few times. V and J are TRBV7-9 and TRBJ2-3, with D perhaps TRBD2 (6 bases). Trimming shortened V by 1 base and J by 2 bases, and 10 bases separated the two germline ends. The CDR3 totals 15 residues. The germline V gene has CDR1 SEHNR and CDR2 FQNEAQ (reference sequence). The CDR3 loop reads CASSLDGGITDTQYF. The CDR3 DNA follows: TGTGCCAGCAGCTTAGACGGGGGAATCACAGATACGCAGTATTTT. Full variable domain (remainder filled in from reference TRBV7-9 and TRBJ2-3): DTGVSQNPRHKITKRGQNVTFRCDPISEHNRLYWYRQTLGQGPEFLTYFQNEAQLEKSRLLSDRFSAERPKGSFSTLEIQRTEQGDSAMYLCASSLDGGITDTQYFGPGTRLTVL.

The table lists this clonotype with a few counts. The rearrangement joins TRBV12-3 or TRBV12-4 to TRBJ2-5, with D possibly matching TRBD2 (6 bases). The CDR3 is 15 residues long. V shed 6 bases and J shed 5 bases, with 19 bases lying between them. CDR3 bases: TGTGCCAGCAGCTCCGGGGGACTCAGGCGGGAGACCCAGTACTTC. Encoded protein: CASSSGGLRRETQYF.

This clonotype was seen only a few times. The chain uses TRBV11-2 and TRBJ1-1; perhaps TRBD1 as D (6 bases). The ends were cut back, 1 base at V and 0 bases at J, with 9 bases in the middle. The CDR3 is 15 amino acids. Per germline, CDR1 SGHAT and CDR2 FQNNGV. The CDR3 region has the DNA TGTGCCAGCAGCTTAGGGTCAGGGGTGAACACTGAAGCTTTCTTT. It encodes CASSLGSGVNTEAFF.

DNA for the CDR3: TGTGCCAGCAGTCATAATGAAAAACTGTTTTTT. It translates to CASSHNEKLFF. The V and J genes are TRBV6-1 and TRBJ1-4; D gene unclear. Trimming left V 5 bases short and J 4 bases short, with 2 bases between. Germline assignment: CDR1 MNHNS and CDR2 SASEGT. The CDR3 runs to 11 residues.

This chain joins TRBV30 and TRBJ2-3; D not certain. Germline CDR1 is GTSNPN and CDR2 is SVGIG (reference sequence). V lost 3 bases, J lost 2 bases, and 3 bases lay in between. The CDR3 contains 11 residues. The CDR3 here is CAWRITDTQYF. CDR3 in DNA: TGTGCCTGGAGAATCACAGATACGCAGTATTTT.

The V and J genes are TRBV27 and TRBJ2-7, with TRBD2 identical over 8 bases. The trim removed 8 bases at V and 4 bases at J, leaving 7 bases unmatched. The CDR3 totals 13 residues. Germline assignment: CDR1 MNHEY and CDR2 SMNVEV (reference sequence). This chain's CDR3 is CASCQRECYEQYF. DNA of the CDR3: TGTGCCAGCTGCCAGCGGGAGTGTTACGAGCAGTACTTC.

This clonotype has only a few counts. The chain recombines TRBV20-1 with TRBJ2-1; D gene uncertain. The CDR3 length is 16 residues. The ends were cut back, 6 bases at V and 0 bases at J, with 18 bases in the middle. Germline CDR1 is DFQATT and CDR2 is SNEGSKA (reference sequence). As DNA, the CDR3 is TGCAGTGCATCCCCTCCGGACCGGAGCTCCTACAATGAGCAGTTCTTC. It encodes CSASPPDRSSYNEQFF.

The genes are TRBV27 and TRBJ1-6; no definite D call. CDR1 is MNHEY, CDR2 SMNVEV, per germline (reference sequence). The CDR3 runs 16 residues. Trimming removed 2 bases at V and 5 bases at J, with 13 bases between. This chain's CDR3 is CASSLRRASHNSPLHF. The CDR3 DNA sequence: TGTGCCAGCAGTTTACGGAGGGCAAGCCATAATTCACCCCTCCACTTT.

This clonotype was seen only a few times. The chain combines TRBV25-1 with TRBJ2-5; D is possibly TRBD2 (6 bases). Trimming took off 2 bases at V and 5 bases at J, with 9 bases between the two ends. This CDR3 contains 13 residues. Germline V lookup: CDR1 MGHDK, CDR2 SYGVNS. In DNA, the CDR3 is TGTGCCAGCAGTGAAGGAGGGAAGGAGACCCAGTACTTC. Its translation is CASSEGGKETQYF.

The chain uses TRBV20-1 and TRBJ1-1; D is ambiguous. The CDR3 is 13 residues long. V lost 3 bases and J 0 bases, leaving 8 bases between the germline ends. Germline V gene sequence: CDR1 DFQATT, CDR2 SNEGSKA (reference sequence). The CDR3 protein is CSASKRVNTEAFF. CDR3 DNA sequence: TGCAGTGCTAGTAAACGGGTGAACACTGAAGCTTTCTTT.

Only a few counts were recorded for this clonotype. The J gene is TRBJ1-6, the V gene TRBV2, with D possibly being TRBD1 (6 bases). The V and J ends lost 7 bases and 8 bases respectively, with 12 bases between them. The CDR3 has 13 amino acids. CDR1 is SNHLY and CDR2 is FYNNEI in the germline V gene. The CDR3 loop reads CASTAQGHSPLHF. Here the CDR3 DNA reads TGTGCCAGCACAGCCCAGGGGCATTCACCCCTCCACTTT.

V usage is TRBV20-1 and J usage is TRBJ2-7; 8 bases map to TRBD1. Germline CDR1 is DFQATT and CDR2 is SNEGSKA (reference sequence). The J segment lost 2 bases and the V segment lost 5 bases, leaving 8 bases of the junction unmatched. The CDR3 spans 14 residues. CDR3 in DNA: TGCAGTGCTCACCGGGACAGGCCCCCCTACGAGCAGTACTTC. This gives the protein CSAHRDRPPYEQYF.

V is TRBV7-9 and J is TRBJ1-2; 9 positions agree with TRBD1. Looked up from germline, CDR1 is SEHNR and CDR2 is FQNEAQ (reference sequence). V trimming: 5 bases; J trimming: 7 bases; junction bases outside the gene matches: 11. This CDR3 is 15 amino acids long. CDR3 DNA sequence: TGTGCCAGCAGCACACTCAGGGACAGGGATTCTGGCTACACCTTC. This sequence encodes CASSTLRDRDSGYTF.